This T cell receptor (beta chain) was found in a study of T cells in Graves' hyperthyroidism and ophthalmopathy. Study-wide context: The initial diagnosis was the point when peripheral blood was collected, ahead of any treatment.

It was RNA transcripts that yielded the amplified TCR beta CDR3 regions. HTBI primers were employed in a first-round RT-PCR of the TCR CDR3. TCRdb recomputed calls from the multiplex PCR reads with MiXCR, one row per CDR3 protein. The top ten clones hold about 5.8% of a sample with a few hundred thousand distinct CDR3 sequences, approximately 15% of them seen once. This clonotype was seen at least ten times. V lost 4 bases and J 4 bases, leaving 11 bases between the germline ends. This CDR3 is built from 14 residues. The germline gives CDR1 LGHNT, CDR2 FRNRAP. The diagnostic basis comprised clinical symptoms, serum thyroxine and TRAb, thyroid ultrasound and orbital computed tomography.

This clonotype originated in a woman in her twenties or thirties with Graves' hyperthyroidism that later progressed to Graves' ophthalmopathy. The chain employs TRBV12-5 and TRBJ2-1; D is possibly TRBD1 (6 bases). The sample consisted of blood. This CDR3 reads CASGSSGTYNEQFF. In nucleotides, the CDR3 is TGTGCTAGTGGTTCGTCCGGGACATACAATGAGCAGTTCTTC.